This is a list of T cell receptor beta chains from one sample in a study of memory CD8 T cells in hepatitis C reinfection. TCRdb's table, derived via immunoSEQ multiplex PCR, lists solely in-frame clones and lacks some. The sample includes 50,000 or so clones, approximately 89% of them seen just once. Material for sequencing was naive CD8+ T cells sorted from blood. The origin of the receptors is a man in his late teens or twenties with hepatitis C virus infection. Each CDR3 is given with its conserved first and last residue. A D gene is named only where the DNA matches it firmly. Size tells how often a clone was seen (once, few, many) or the class of an expanded clone, and some rows leave it out.

J gene,D gene,V gene,clone size,CDR3 protein,CDR3 DNA
TRBJ1-2,NA,TRBV4-1,NA,CASSQGGGFGYTF,TGCGCCAGCAGCCAAGGAGGAGGGTTTGGCTACACCTTC
TRBJ2-7,TRBD1,TRBV11-2,NA,CASSYGTGVDEQYF,TGTGCCAGCAGCTACGGGACAGGGGTAGACGAGCAGTACTTC
TRBJ2-3,NA,TRBV7-6,NA,CASSLVSGSTDTQYF,TGTGCCAGCAGCTTAGTTTCCGGTAGCACAGATACGCAGTATTTT
TRBJ1-5,TRBD1,TRBV19,NA,CASSPGTESNQPQHF,TGTGCCAGTAGTCCCGGGACAGAGTCCAATCAGCCCCAGCATTTT
TRBJ2-5,TRBD2,TRBV11-2,NA,CASSLGSRGQETQYF,TGTGCCAGCAGCCTAGGGTCGCGGGGGCAAGAGACCCAGTACTTC
TRBJ2-1,NA,TRBV6-1,NA,CASMPDSDNEQFF,TGTGCCAGCATGCCCGACTCAGACAATGAGCAGTTCTTC
TRBJ1-2,NA,TRBV7-9,NA,CASSLATANYGYTF,TGTGCCAGCAGCTTAGCGACAGCTAACTATGGCTACACCTTC
TRBJ2-2,TRBD1,TRBV28,NA,CASSFRGRLTGELFF,TGTGCCAGCAGTTTCAGGGGGCGCCTGACCGGGGAGCTGTTTTTT
TRBJ2-7,NA,TRBV28,NA,CASSLQGSGYEQYF,TGTGCCAGCAGTTTACAGGGGAGCGGATACGAGCAGTACTTC
TRBJ1-1,TRBD1,TRBV6-5,few,CASSHRGDTEAFF,TGTGCCAGCAGCCACAGGGGGGACACTGAAGCTTTCTTT
TRBJ1-1,NA,TRBV4-1,few,CASSQVGSEGPEAFF,TGCGCCAGCAGCCAAGTTGGCTCTGAGGGTCCCGAAGCTTTCTTT
TRBJ2-1,NA,TRBV10-2,NA,CASSGTGAGDEQFF,TGCGCCAGCAGTGGTACGGGAGCCGGGGATGAGCAGTTCTTC
TRBJ1-1,NA,TRBV4-1,NA,CASSQGSTGNTEAFF,TGCGCCAGCAGCCAAGGGTCAACAGGGAACACTGAAGCTTTCTTT
TRBJ2-1,NA,TRBV27,once,CASSLRLESSYNEQFF,TGTGCCAGCAGTTTGAGACTAGAGAGCTCCTACAATGAGCAGTTCTTC
TRBJ1-3,NA,TRBV4-1,few,CASSQDRPGSGNTIYF,TGCGCCAGCAGCCAAGATAGGCCAGGGTCTGGAAACACCATATATTTT
TRBJ1-1,TRBD1,TRBV7-9,few,CASSWPTGDRTEAFF,TGTGCCAGCAGCTGGCCCACAGGGGATAGAACTGAAGCTTTCTTT
TRBJ2-7,TRBD1,TRBV15,NA,CATSSVPGQGTGLYEQYF,TGTGCCACCAGCAGCGTCCCGGGACAGGGCACCGGCCTATACGAGCAGTACTTC
TRBJ2-1,TRBD2,TRBV7-9,NA,CASSFGTRYNEQFF,TGTGCCAGCAGCTTCGGGACTAGGTACAATGAGCAGTTCTTC
TRBJ2-7,NA,TRBV5-4,once,CASSGTGTLPDEQYF,TGTGCCAGCAGCGGGACCGGGACACTGCCTGATGAGCAGTACTTC
TRBJ2-5,TRBD1,TRBV5-6,NA,CASSLGGGWETQYF,TGTGCCAGCAGCTTGGGAGGGGGCTGGGAGACCCAGTACTTC
TRBJ2-1,TRBD2,TRBV29-1,NA,CSVRSGGASYNEQFF,TGCAGCGTTCGCAGCGGGGGAGCATCCTACAATGAGCAGTTCTTC
TRBJ2-3,NA,TRBV6-5,NA,CASSYSFSDTQYF,TGTGCCAGCAGTTACTCGTTCTCCGATACGCAGTATTTT
TRBJ1-1,NA,TRBV29-1,NA,CSVVTDRNTEAFF,TGCAGCGTAGTAACGGACAGGAACACTGAAGCTTTCTTT
TRBJ2-7,TRBD1,TRBV19,NA,CASSLRDSPSYEQYF,TGTGCCAGTAGTCTTCGGGACAGCCCCTCCTACGAGCAGTACTTC
TRBJ2-1,TRBD1,TRBV9,NA,CASSPFGTGGDEQFF,TGTGCCAGCAGCCCTTTCGGGACAGGGGGTGATGAGCAGTTCTTC
TRBJ2-1,TRBD1,TRBV11-2,NA,CASSLVGGQGIYNEQFF,TGTGCCAGCAGCTTAGTGGGCGGACAGGGGATCTACAATGAGCAGTTCTTC
TRBJ2-5,TRBD2,TRBV7-8,NA,CASSFSGSRGETQYF,TGTGCCAGCAGCTTCAGCGGGAGTAGGGGGGAGACCCAGTACTTC
TRBJ2-1,NA,TRBV27,NA,CASSGLGDYNEQFF,TGTGCCAGCAGTGGCTTAGGGGATTACAATGAGCAGTTCTTC
TRBJ2-1,TRBD2,TRBV19,NA,CASSRGGRWNEQFF,TGTGCCAGTAGTCGGGGGGGGCGATGGAATGAGCAGTTCTTC